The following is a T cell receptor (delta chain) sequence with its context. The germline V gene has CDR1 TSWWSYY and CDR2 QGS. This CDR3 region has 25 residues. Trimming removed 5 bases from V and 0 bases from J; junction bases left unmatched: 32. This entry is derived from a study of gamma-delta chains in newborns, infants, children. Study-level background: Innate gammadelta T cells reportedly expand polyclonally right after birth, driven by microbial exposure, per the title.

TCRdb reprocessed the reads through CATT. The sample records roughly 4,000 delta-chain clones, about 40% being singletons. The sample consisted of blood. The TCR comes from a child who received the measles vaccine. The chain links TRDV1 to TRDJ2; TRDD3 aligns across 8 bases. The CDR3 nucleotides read TGTGCTCTTGGGCCCTACATTCCCGCAACTTGGGTATACTGGGGGTGGGGGGCTTTGACAGCACAACTCTTCTTT. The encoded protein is CALGPYIPATWVYWGWGALTAQLFF.